One and the same sample provided the 12 T cell receptor beta chains below, sequenced in a study of T-cell memory formation after mild COVID-19. TCRdb analysed the 5' RACE reads with MiXCR anew, one entry per CDR3 protein. The sample has about 420,000 distinct CDR3 sequences; more than 20% are singletons. Sample: PBMCs or a T cell subset sorted from them (not recorded which). These receptors came from an adult woman who had mild COVID-19 (a few samples of this study predate the infection). Cell type and time point are not known.

The CDR3 sequence is CSARGPFQNTEAFF. The CDR3 nucleotides read TGCAGTGCTAGAGGGCCTTTCCAGAACACTGAAGCTTTCTTT. The chain links TRBV20-1 to TRBJ1-1, with D uncertain. Germline V gene data show CDR1 as DFQATT and CDR2 as SNEGSKA (reference sequence). This CDR3 comprises 14 residues. Deletions cut 1 base from V and 1 base from J, with 10 bases between.

The chain employs TRBV5-1 and TRBJ1-1, with a weak D call TRBD1 (5 bases). Germline V gene lookup returns CDR1 SGHRS and CDR2 YFSETQ. Trimming cost V 4 bases and J 0 bases, with 10 bases left between them. The CDR3 length is 14 residues. DNA of the CDR3: TGCGCCAGCAGCCCCGACAGTTTGAACACTGAAGCTTTCTTT. Its translation: CASSPDSLNTEAFF.

This clonotype has a handful of counts. The chain links TRBV5-1 to TRBJ2-7; D unresolved. The CDR3 runs 13 residues. The V end lost 3 bases, the J end lost 2 bases, and 9 bases lay between the germline ends. Germline CDR1 reads SGHRS; CDR2 reads YFSETQ. The DNA of the CDR3 is TGCGCCAGCAGCTCCCGTGGAGCCTACGAGCAGTACTTC. Residues: CASSSRGAYEQYF. The whole variable domain, remainder taken from reference TRBV5-1 and TRBJ2-7, is KAGVTQTPRYLIKTRGQQVTLSCSPISGHRSVSWYQQTPGQGLQFLFEYFSETQRNKGNFPGRFSGRQFSNSRSEMNVSTLELGDSALYLCASSSRGAYEQYFGPGTRLTVT.

The chain has TRBV7-9 and TRBJ1-2, with D perhaps TRBD1 (5 bases). Trimming took off 1 base at V and 0 bases at J, with 6 bases between the two ends. Germline CDR1 reads SEHNR; CDR2 reads FQNEAQ (reference sequence). The length of the CDR3 is 14 residues. CDR3 amino acids: CASSLGTPNYGYTF. As DNA, the CDR3 is TGTGCCAGCAGCTTAGGGACACCTAACTATGGCTACACCTTC.

This clonotype was detected a few times. The rearrangement links TRBV2 to TRBJ2-1, with D maybe TRBD1 (5 bases). Germline CDR1 SNHLY, CDR2 FYNNEI. The V end was cut by 7 bases, the J end by 5 bases, with 18 bases between. The CDR3 has 15 residues. CDR3: CASIDWGRGNNEQFF. Written as DNA, the CDR3 is TGTGCCAGCATTGACTGGGGTAGGGGTAACAATGAGCAGTTCTTC. Looking up the rest from reference TRBV2 and TRBJ2-1 gives the full variable domain: EPEVTQTPSHQVTQMGQEVILRCVPISNHLYFYWYRQILGQKVEFLVSFYNNEISEKSEIFDDQFSVERPDGSNFTLKIRSTKLEDSAMYFCASIDWGRGNNEQFFGPGTRLTVL.

This clonotype was found many times. The chain is built from TRBV20-1 and TRBJ2-1; 9 positions match TRBD1. V lost 3 bases and J lost 8; bases outside the gene matches: 8. The length of the CDR3 is 14 residues. Germline lookup yields CDR1 DFQATT and CDR2 SNEGSKA (reference sequence). The CDR3 DNA reads as TGCAGTGCTAGGTACAGGGGGCGCAGCGATGAGCAGTTCTTC. Translating gives CSARYRGRSDEQFF.

This clonotype was counted between two and nine times. The chain combines TRBV29-1 with TRBJ2-1, with D uncertain. With 3 bases removed from V and 0 bases from J, the gap between germline ends came to 12 bases. The CDR3 totals 15 residues. Germline V gene data show CDR1 as SQVTM and CDR2 as ANQGSEA. CDR3 region: CSVDSVESSYNEQFF. The CDR3 DNA is TGCAGCGTTGATTCTGTCGAGAGCTCCTACAATGAGCAGTTCTTC.

The CDR3 DNA is TGTGCCAGCGGTGAAAGGACGGGATTTAATAACTATGGCTACACCTTC. Its translation: CASGERTGFNNYGYTF. The rearrangement uses TRBV6-6 and TRBJ1-2; D ambiguous. CDR3 length: 16 residues. V lost 8 bases and J lost 1, with 20 bases in between. Germline V gives CDR1 MNHNY, CDR2 SVGAGI (reference sequence).

This clonotype was detected only a few times. The chain employs TRBV24-1 and TRBJ1-1, with 7 bases aligning to TRBD1. With V trimmed by 2 bases and J by 0 bases, 2 bases remained unmatched. Germline-derived CDR1 and CDR2 are KGHDR and SFDVKD. CDR3 length: 15 amino acids. This CDR3 reads CATSDSGTVNTEAFF. As DNA, the CDR3 is TGTGCCACCAGTGATTCCGGGACAGTGAACACTGAAGCTTTCTTT.

This chain connects TRBV10-3 to TRBJ1-1; D may be TRBD1 (6 bases). The CDR3 runs to 13 residues. Between the trimmed V and J ends, which lost 6 bases and 6 bases, there was a span of 14 bases. Germline V CDR1 and CDR2: ENHRY, SYGVKD. The CDR3 sequence is CAISRDTESEAFF. In DNA, the CDR3 is TGTGCCATCAGCCGGGACACGGAGTCTGAAGCTTTCTTT.

The chain has TRBV11-2 and TRBJ2-7, with TRBD2 identical over 12 bases. V was clipped by 5 bases and J by 3 bases; unmatched bases: 11. CDR1 and CDR2 from the germline V gene are SGHAT and FQNNGV. This CDR3 comprises 17 residues. CDR3 sequence reads: CASSLSRTSGEIYEQYF. DNA of the CDR3: TGTGCCAGCAGCCTTAGCCGGACTAGCGGGGAAATCTACGAGCAGTACTTC.

This clonotype was counted a few times. The J gene is TRBJ2-3, the V gene TRBV11-2; 9 bases align to TRBD2. In germline, CDR1 is SGHAT, CDR2 FQNNGV. J lost 6 bases, V lost 0 bases, and 7 bases had no gene match. The CDR3 sequence is 16 residues long. In DNA, the CDR3 is TGTGCCAGCAGCTTAGATTTGCGGGAGGGCCGTGATACGCAGTATTTT. Amino acids: CASSLDLREGRDTQYF. Based on the CDR3 plus reference TRBV11-2 and TRBJ2-3, the full variable domain is EAGVAQSPRYKIIEKRQSVAFWCNPISGHATLYWYQQILGQGPKLLIQFQNNGVVDDSQLPKDRFSAERLKGVDSTLKIQPAKLEDSAVYLCASSLDLREGRDTQYFGPGTRLTVL.